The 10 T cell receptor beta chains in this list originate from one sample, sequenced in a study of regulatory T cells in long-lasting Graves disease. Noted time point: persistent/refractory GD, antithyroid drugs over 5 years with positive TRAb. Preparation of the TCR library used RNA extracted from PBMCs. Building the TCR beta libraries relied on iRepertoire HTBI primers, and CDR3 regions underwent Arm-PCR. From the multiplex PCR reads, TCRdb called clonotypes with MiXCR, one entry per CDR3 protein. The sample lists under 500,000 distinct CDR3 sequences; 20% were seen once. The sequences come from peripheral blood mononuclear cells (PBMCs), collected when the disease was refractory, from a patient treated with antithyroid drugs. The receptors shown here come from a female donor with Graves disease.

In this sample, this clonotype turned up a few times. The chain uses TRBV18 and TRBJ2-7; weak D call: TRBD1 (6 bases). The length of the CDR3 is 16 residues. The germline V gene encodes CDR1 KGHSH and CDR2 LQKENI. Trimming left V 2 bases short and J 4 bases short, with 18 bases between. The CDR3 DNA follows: TGTGCCAGCTCACCAGCGACTACAGGGAATGCGTACGAGCAGTACTTC. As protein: CASSPATTGNAYEQYF.

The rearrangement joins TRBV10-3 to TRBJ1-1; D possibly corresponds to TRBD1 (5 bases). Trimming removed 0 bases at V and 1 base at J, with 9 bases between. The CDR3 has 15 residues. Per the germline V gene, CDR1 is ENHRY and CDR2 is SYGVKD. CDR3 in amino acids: CAISESRGANTEAFF. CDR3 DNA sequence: TGTGCCATCAGTGAGTCTAGAGGGGCGAACACTGAAGCTTTCTTT.

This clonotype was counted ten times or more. As DNA, the CDR3 is TGTGCCAGCAGCTTAGATGGGACCCAGTACTTC. Translated: CASSLDGTQYF. This sequence joins TRBV7-2 and TRBJ2-5; D is undetermined. CDR3 length: 11 amino acids. CDR1 SGHTA and CDR2 FQGNSA come from the germline V gene. Trimming cost V 1 base and J 7 bases, with 4 bases left between them.

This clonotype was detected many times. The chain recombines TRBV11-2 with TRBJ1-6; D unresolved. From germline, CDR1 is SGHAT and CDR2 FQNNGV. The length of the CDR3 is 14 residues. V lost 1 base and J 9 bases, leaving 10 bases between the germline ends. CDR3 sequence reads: CASSLGTVSSPLHF. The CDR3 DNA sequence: TGTGCCAGCAGCTTAGGGACCGTCAGTTCACCCCTCCACTTT.

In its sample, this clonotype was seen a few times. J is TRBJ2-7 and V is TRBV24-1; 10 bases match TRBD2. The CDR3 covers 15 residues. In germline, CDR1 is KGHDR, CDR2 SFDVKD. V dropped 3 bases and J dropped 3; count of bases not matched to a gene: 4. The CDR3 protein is CATSDKLAGLYEQYF. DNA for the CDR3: TGTGCCACCAGTGATAAACTAGCGGGACTCTACGAGCAGTACTTC.

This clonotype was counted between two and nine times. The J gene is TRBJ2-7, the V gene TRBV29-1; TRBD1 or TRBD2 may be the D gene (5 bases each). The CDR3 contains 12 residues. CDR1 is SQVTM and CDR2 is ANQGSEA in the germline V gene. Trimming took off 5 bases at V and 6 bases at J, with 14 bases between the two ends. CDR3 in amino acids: CSVLRDAGEQYF. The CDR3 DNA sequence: TGCAGCGTTCTCCGGGACGCGGGCGAGCAGTACTTC.

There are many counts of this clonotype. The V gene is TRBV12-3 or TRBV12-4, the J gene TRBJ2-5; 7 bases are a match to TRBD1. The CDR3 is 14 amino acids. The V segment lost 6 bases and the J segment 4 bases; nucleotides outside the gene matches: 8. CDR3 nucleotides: TGTGCCAGCAGCCCCGGGACAGAGGGAGAGACCCAGTACTTC. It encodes CASSPGTEGETQYF.

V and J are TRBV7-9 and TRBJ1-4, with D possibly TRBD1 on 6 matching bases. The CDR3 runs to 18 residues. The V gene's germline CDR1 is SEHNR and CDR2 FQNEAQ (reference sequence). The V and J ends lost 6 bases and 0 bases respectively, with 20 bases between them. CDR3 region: CASSQGPQPFATNEKLFF. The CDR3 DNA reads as TGTGCCAGCAGTCAGGGGCCGCAGCCATTTGCAACTAATGAAAAACTGTTTTTT.

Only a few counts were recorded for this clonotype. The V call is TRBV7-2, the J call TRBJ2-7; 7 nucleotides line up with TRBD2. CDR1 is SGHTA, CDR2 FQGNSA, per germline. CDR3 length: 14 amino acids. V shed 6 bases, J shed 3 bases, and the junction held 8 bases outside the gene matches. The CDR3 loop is CASRSTERGYEQYF. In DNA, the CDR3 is TGTGCCAGCAGATCCACAGAGCGGGGCTACGAGCAGTACTTC.

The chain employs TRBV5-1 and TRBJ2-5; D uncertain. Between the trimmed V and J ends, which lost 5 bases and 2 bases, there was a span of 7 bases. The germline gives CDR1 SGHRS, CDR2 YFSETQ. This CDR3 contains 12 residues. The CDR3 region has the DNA TGCGCCAGCAGGCGGCTGCAAGAGACCCAGTACTTC. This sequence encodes CASRRLQETQYF.